In its sample, the clone carrying this TCR beta chain was seen a few times. Its specificity is unknown. These data are taken from a study of cytomegalovirus exposure and HLA in healthy donors. Findings and caveats of the study: Evidence from a later analysis indicated that most CMV-associated TCR beta chains looked HLA-restricted. Rarity marked most TCR sequences, yet some public TCRs occurred in many donors. TCR beta V- and J-gene trimming, according to a later analysis, was linked to a missense DCLRE1C variant.

In germline, CDR1 is SGDLS, CDR2 YYNGEE. The CDR3 has 15 residues. The trim removed 0 bases at V and 4 bases at J, leaving 7 bases unmatched. PCR involved 60 Vbeta and 13 Jbeta primers. Sequencing was performed with immunoSEQ multiplex PCR; in TCRdb, only in-frame clones are kept and a portion is missing. The profile shows around 100,000 clones, about 80% of them singletons. The source is a female donor in good health and CMV-seropositive. The specimen sequenced was PBMCs. The chain couples TRBV9 to TRBJ2-7; TRBD2 matches 7 bases. CDR3 protein: CASSVGASGDYEQYF. The CDR3 DNA reads TGTGCCAGCAGCGTAGGGGCCAGCGGGGATTACGAGCAGTACTTC. Using reference TRBV9 and TRBJ2-7 for the parts outside the CDR3, the full variable domain is DSGVTQTPKHLITATGQRVTLRCSPRSGDLSVYWYQQSLDQGLQFLIQYYNGEERAKGNILERFSAQQFPDLHSELNLSSLELGDSALYFCASSVGASGDYEQYFGPGTRLTVT.